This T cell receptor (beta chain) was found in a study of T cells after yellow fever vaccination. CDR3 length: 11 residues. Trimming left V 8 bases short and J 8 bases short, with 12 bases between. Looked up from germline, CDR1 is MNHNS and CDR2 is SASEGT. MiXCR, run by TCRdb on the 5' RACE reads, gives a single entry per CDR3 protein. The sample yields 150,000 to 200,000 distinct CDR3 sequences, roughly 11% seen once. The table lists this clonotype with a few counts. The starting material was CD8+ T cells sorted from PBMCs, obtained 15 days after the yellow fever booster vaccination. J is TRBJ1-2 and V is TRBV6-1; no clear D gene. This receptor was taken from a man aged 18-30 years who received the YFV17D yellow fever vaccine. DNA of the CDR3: TGTGCCAGCCTCAACAGCGGGGGCTACACCTTC. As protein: CASLNSGGYTF.